This T cell receptor beta chain was retrieved from a study of shared clonotypes between healthy human individuals (dated by TCRdb to about 2020). Context from the whole study: The cohort included a few men and a couple of women between 18 and 49 years of age. For each donor, three plates each were used for CD4 naive and CD4 memory, two plates were used for CD8 naive, and one plate was used for CD8 memory. To estimate repertoire size and how much clonotype sharing occurs between individuals, the study deeply sequenced the blood TCR repertoires of roughly 5 healthy adults. Libraries were prepared and TCR repertoires were sequenced by different laboratories using diverse techniques, in order to increase sequencing depth and limit assay-specific biases. Leukapheresis yielded between about 0.9 and 8.9 billion PBMCs per donor. Beyond this particular receptor, the publication reports: Sharing across several donors was observed for about 5% of naive CD4, around 3.5% of naive CD8, 2% to 2.5% of memory CD4, and about 0.39% of memory CD8 clonotypes. Sampling was restricted to blood, and TCR repertoires in tissues likely differ from the TCR repertoires found in blood. Even with the large sequencing depth, rarefaction of the sorted-subset datasets indicated that sequencing was incomplete. Compared with non-shared clonotypes, clonotypes shared by all four sorted-subset donors had higher generation probabilities. Pairwise subsampling led to the expectation that sequencing depth would affect the degree of clonotype sharing among donors. Naive subsets generally had larger estimated clonotype richness than memory subsets did. Because the study included only a small number of donors, the genetic and exposure-history diversity represented was limited.

The donors were healthy, HIV-negative adults who had no recently reported acute infections or vaccinations. All donors were Caucasian adults living in Nashville, Tennessee, USA. CD4+ T cells were enriched by magnetic negative selection, after which naive cells were positively selected on CD45RA and the negative fraction was taken as the memory subset. Blood was collected by leukapheresis, and PBMCs were isolated by Ficoll-Histopaque density gradient centrifugation and then cryopreserved in liquid nitrogen vapor phase. Analytical flow cytometry was used to check the purity and quantity of every magnetically sorted T cell population. From each sorted fraction, genomic DNA was isolated and quantified by UV absorbance on a Nanodrop 2000c. Using the deep immunoSEQ assay, TCR CDR3 regions were amplified from genomic DNA by multiplex PCR. Genomic DNA extracted from each cell subset was distributed evenly over all wells of several immunoSEQ 96-well plates, and each plate served as one replicate. Each replicate PCR for sorted subsets received around 210 ng genomic DNA, equal to about 30,000 T cell genomes. Purified libraries were quantified with a Qubit 3.0 fluorometer, sized on a Bioanalyzer 2100, and re-quantified with the KAPA Library Quantification kit. A separate single-read 150-cycle Illumina NextSeq 550 flow cell was used to sequence each immunoSEQ 96-well plate. Turning to the authors' computational methods: Because only junctional sequences without quality scores were contained in the immunoSEQ output, filtering matching that applied to full-length reads could not be performed. Sequences were annotated with PyIR, a Python wrapper for IgBLAST v1.9, and V/J genes and CDR3 were assigned using IMGT germline references. Reads with weak V/J assignments (E-value above 1e-6), missing CDR3, stop codons, out-of-frame junctions, or ambiguous translated residues were removed. A V3J clonotype was defined by an identical inferred V gene, J gene, and CDR3 amino acid sequence. Percentage overlap between repertoires was calculated by dividing the number of shared unique clonotypes by the size of the smaller repertoire. Three approaches were used to assess repertoire richness: RTK rarefaction, the Chao1 estimator, and Recon v2.1 estimates of unobserved clonotypes. Generation probabilities for all TCRbeta clonotypes obtained by the gDNA method from several donors were computed using OLGA. TCRdb mirrors the immuneACCESS table, restricted to in-frame sequences. Some clones are absent from its copies; in checked studies, under half trace to an unresolved V gene, and the reason for the others is unknown. Clone size and the V and J calls come from that table; the DNA yielded D and trimming. In this sample the table shows roughly 1,500,000 clones, approximately 98% of which occur a single time. The top ten clones comprise about 0.4% of the sample.

The cysteine opens and the phenylalanine closes a CDR3 of 13 amino acids. The retained sequence is limited to the CDR3, 39 bases, with the frame set at the first base. V sheds 1 base and J sheds 7 bases, leaving 10 bases between their ends. CDR1 and CDR2 (SQVTM, ANQGSEA) derive from the germline V gene. As concerns this clone: It has no known antigen specificity. Per-nucleotide qualities are absent, and no much larger clonotype sits a single base away.

The rearranged chain carries TRBV29-1 and TRBJ2-2; matching of 5 bases hints at TRBD2 as the D gene. The sequencing input was naive CD4+ T cells sorted from blood. Read against the paper, the sample's cell subset or site label means: CD45RA+ positively selected. This sequence was found in a young man in good health. The CDR3 reads CSVEALAGGELFF. DNA sequence: TGCAGCGTTGAAGCCCTGGCGGGCGGGGAGCTGTTTTTT.